Listed below are T cell receptor beta chains from one sample, sequenced in a study of CD8 T cells in ankylosing spondylitis. MiXCR, run by TCRdb on the 5' RACE reads, gives a single entry per CDR3 protein. The sample records some 130,000 distinct CDR3 sequences, 17% being singletons. The sequenced sample consisted of blood, either unsorted or a sorted T cell fraction (not recorded which). These receptors originate from a male donor with ankylosing spondylitis. Each CDR3 is given with its conserved first and last residue. A D gene is named only where the DNA matches it firmly. Part of the rows lack a size; the others show once, few, many or a class for expanded clones.

V	D	size	J	DNA	CDR3
TRBV14	-	few	TRBJ2-1	TGTGCCAGCAGCCGCATGTACAATGAGCAGTTCTTC	CASSRMYNEQFF
TRBV7-3	-	-	TRBJ2-1	TGTGCCAGCAGCTTTCCCCCCGGCGATGAGCAGTTCTTC	CASSFPPGDEQFF
TRBV5-6	-	-	TRBJ1-1	TGTGCCAGCAGCTTGGCCTTCAGGGCTCGGGGGGCCCCTGAAGCTTTCTTT	CASSLAFRARGAPEAFF
TRBV27	-	-	TRBJ2-2	TGTGCCACCCTGGGGGCCCGCACCGGGGAGCTGTTTTTT	CATLGARTGELFF
TRBV21-1	-	-	TRBJ2-3	TGTGCCAGCATCCAAAAGGGGGGGACTAGCGCTTTGCCACCTAGCACAGATACGCAGTATTTT	CASIQKGGTSALPPSTDTQYF
TRBV20-1	TRBD2	-	TRBJ2-7	TGCAGTGCTAGAGGAGCGGGAGCGGGAGTCCACGAGCAGTACTTC	CSARGAGAGVHEQYF
TRBV12-3/TRBV12-4	TRBD2	few	TRBJ2-1	TGTGCCAGCAGTCCCCAGCGGGAGGGCCACGAGCAGTTCTTC	CASSPQREGHEQFF
TRBV27	-	few	TRBJ1-6	TGTGCCACCACCTGGAGCTCAAATTCACCCCTCCACTTT	CATTWSSNSPLHF
TRBV9	-	-	TRBJ2-1	TGTGCCAGCAGCGAGGACACCGAAACCAATGAGCAGTTCTTC	CASSEDTETNEQFF
TRBV28	-	-	TRBJ1-5	TGTGCCAGCAGTTTATGGCAGGGTGATCAGCCCCAGCATTTT	CASSLWQGDQPQHF
TRBV7-9	-	-	TRBJ2-5	TGTGCCAGCAGCTTAGGTGCTGTTGGGACCCAAGAGACCCAGTACTTC	CASSLGAVGTQETQYF
TRBV6-2/TRBV6-3	-	-	TRBJ2-7	TGTGCCAGCAGTTACGTCAATCCCTACGAGCAGTACTTC	CASSYVNPYEQYF
TRBV5-4	TRBD2	-	TRBJ2-3	TGTGCCAGCAGCATAGAGGCCACTAGCGGGAGCACAGATACGCAGTATTTT	CASSIEATSGSTDTQYF
TRBV27	-	few	TRBJ1-4	TGTGCCAGCAGCCCGGACAGTGGCCTCTCTAAGGCGAAACTGTTTTTT	CASSPDSGLSKAKLFF
TRBV10-3	TRBD2	few	TRBJ2-1	TGTGCCATCAGCCCATCTGGCGGGGGGCACAATGAGCAGTTCTTC	CAISPSGGGHNEQFF
TRBV7-9	-	-	TRBJ2-5	TGTGCCAGCAGCTTAGACAGGGAATGGGGAGAGACCCAGTACTTC	CASSLDREWGETQYF
TRBV4-1	TRBD2	few	TRBJ2-7	TGCGCCAGCAGCCCACAAATAGCGGGAGGCTACGAGCAGTACTTC	CASSPQIAGGYEQYF
TRBV12-3/TRBV12-4	-	few	TRBJ2-5	TGTGCCAGCAGTTCTCCCCGGGAAAAGGAGACCCAGTACTTC	CASSSPREKETQYF
TRBV7-9	-	-	TRBJ2-1	TGTGCCAGCAGCTCCCCCCCAGGGCCCCACAATGAGCAGTTCTTC	CASSSPPGPHNEQFF
TRBV10-3	-	few	TRBJ1-6	TGTGCCATCAGTGAGTCGCCAAGTACGAGCTCCTATAATTCACCCCTCCACTTT	CAISESPSTSSYNSPLHF
TRBV4-1	TRBD2	-	TRBJ2-5	TGCGCCAGCAGCCAAGATCGAGCGGGAGGGCCGGAAGAGACCCAGTACTTC	CASSQDRAGGPEETQYF
TRBV9	TRBD2	-	TRBJ2-1	TGTGCCAGCAGCGAGCGGGAGGTTTACAATGAGCAGTTCTTC	CASSEREVYNEQFF
TRBV11-2	-	few	TRBJ2-2	TGTGCCAGCAGCTCGTCCAGGGGGGTGAACACCGGGGAGCTGTTTTTT	CASSSSRGVNTGELFF
TRBV7-2	TRBD2	few	TRBJ2-3	TGTGCCAGCAGCTTACTATTAGCGGGACCTCCTGGGGATACGCAGTATTTT	CASSLLLAGPPGDTQYF
TRBV12-5	TRBD1	-	TRBJ2-7	TGTGCTAGTGGTTTGGTACAGGGGGTTACAAACGAGCAGTACTTC	CASGLVQGVTNEQYF
TRBV4-1	-	-	TRBJ2-1	TGCGCCAGCAGGGGGACACACAGCTCCTACAATGAGCAGTTCTTC	CASRGTHSSYNEQFF
TRBV28	-	-	TRBJ2-7	TGTGCCAGCAGTTTCGTTTCCTCCTACGAGCAGTACTTC	CASSFVSSYEQYF